The entry below describes one T cell receptor beta chain. Sequencing used immunoSEQ multiplex PCR; TCRdb keeps in-frame clones, though not all of them. The repertoire holds 350,000 to 400,000 clones, 88% seen once, with 1.2% in the top ten. Two consecutive negative NP/OP PCR tests, clearance, or resolved symptoms defined Cohort 3 recovery. This specimen belongs to a study of blood T cell repertoires in COVID-19. Study details: Spain, Italy and the United States supplied samples that represented acute and convalescent COVID-19. The analysed material was cDNA or gDNA that came from T cells, B-cell-depleted T cells, or PBMCs.

The CDR3 length is 14 residues. Germline CDR1 SGHRS, CDR2 YFSETQ. J was trimmed by 2 bases and V by 2 bases; bases with no gene match: 1. The source of this sequence is a woman aged 18-29 years who had recovered from COVID-19. The material sequenced was PBMCs or T cells enriched from blood (not recorded which). The chain recombines TRBV5-1 with TRBJ1-2; 9 bases agree with TRBD1. The CDR3: CASSFGQGNYGYTF. CDR3 bases: TGCGCCAGCAGCTTCGGACAGGGGAACTATGGCTACACCTTC.